This T cell receptor beta chain came from a study of shared clonotypes between healthy human individuals. Repertoires were generated with immunoSEQ multiplex PCR, while TCRdb's copy carries only in-frame clones and drops some. The table has 800,000 or so clones, about 96% seen once. Terminally differentiated effector memory CD45RA+ cells were excluded by CCR7 positive selection of CD45RO-negative cells. Donors were healthy HIV-negative adults without recently reported acute infections or vaccinations. The V gene lost 0 bases and the J gene lost 5 bases, with 14 bases spanning the gap. The V gene's germline CDR1 is SGDLS and CDR2 YYNGEE. The CDR3 consists of 15 residues.

The specimen was naive CD8+ T cells sorted from blood. This clonotype was sampled from a man under 40 in good health. V gene TRBV9 combines with J gene TRBJ2-5, with a weak D call TRBD1 (5 bases). The CDR3 DNA reads TGTGCCAGCAGCGTAGGGGTTCCAAAGGGGGAGACCCAGTACTTC. Residues: CASSVGVPKGETQYF.